This T cell receptor (beta chain) was found in a study of chemoradiotherapy in HPV16-positive cancers. Clones were sequenced by immunoSEQ multiplex PCR, and TCRdb holds only the in-frame ones, with some missing. Among 30,000 to 40,000 clones, 89% were seen once, and the ten largest hold 2.5% to 3.5%. Per the germline V gene, CDR1 is SGHTA and CDR2 is FQGNSA. This CDR3 has 16 amino acids. V shed 2 bases, J shed 5 bases, and the junction held 6 bases outside the gene matches. The starting material was blood, obtained from a patient who underwent chemoradiotherapy. This receptor was identified in a human donor with HPV-associated anogenital cancer. The J gene is TRBJ2-2, the V gene TRBV7-2; TRBD2 matches at 9 bases. For the CDR3, the DNA is TGTGCCAGCAGCTTATTCCTAGCGGGATTTACCGGGGAGCTGTTTTTT. Its protein product is CASSLFLAGFTGELFF.